This T cell receptor beta chain was profiled in a study of T cells in Graves' hyperthyroidism and ophthalmopathy. Study conclusions and caveats: Blood also carried most thyroid clonotypes expanded above 0.001.

The CDR3 is made up of 13 amino acids. V was clipped by 3 bases and J by 7 bases, with 12 bases between them. CDR1 is SNHLY and CDR2 is FYNNEI in the germline V gene. This clonotype showed up many times. Antigen: not known. TCR beta CDR3 region amplification was performed from RNA transcripts. An initial round of RT-PCR targeting the TCR CDR3 relied on the HTBI primer set. TCRdb re-called the multiplex PCR reads through MiXCR, storing one row per CDR3 protein. The data contain over 350,000 distinct CDR3 sequences, approximately 14% of them singletons. The receptor's source is a young man with Graves' ophthalmopathy. Sequencing was performed on blood. The rearrangement links TRBV2 to TRBJ1-1; no clear D gene. CDR3 coding DNA: TGTGCCAGCAGTGAGGTCGGGGAAATTGAAGCTTTCTTT. Its translation is CASSEVGEIEAFF.